The 16 T cell receptor beta chains listed next were all sequenced from one sample in a study of T cell responses to AZD1222 COVID-19 vaccine. This table comes from immunoSEQ multiplex PCR, and its TCRdb copy is limited to in-frame clones, with some not included. The sample shows 75,000 to 80,000 clones, 90% of them seen only once. The sample consisted of peripheral blood, taken 28 days after the second AZD1222 dose. These receptors were taken from an adult who received the AZD1222 COVID-19 vaccine.

The V call is TRBV27, the J call TRBJ1-6; maybe TRBD1 (5 bases). V lost 4 bases, J lost 9 bases, and 13 bases lay in between. CDR1 MNHEY and CDR2 SMNVEV come from the germline V gene (reference sequence). This CDR3 spans 14 amino acids. The CDR3 nucleotides read TGTGCCAGCAGTTATGGCAGGGAAGTTTCACCCCTCCACTTT. Protein product: CASSYGREVSPLHF.

The chain employs TRBV18 and TRBJ2-7, with TRBD1 matching over 8 bases. Germline lookup yields CDR1 KGHSH and CDR2 LQKENI. This CDR3 is built from 14 residues. J was trimmed by 7 bases and V by 6 bases; bases with no gene match: 11. CDR3 in amino acids: CASSPGTGSVEQYF. CDR3 coding DNA: TGTGCCAGCTCCCCCGGGACAGGTTCGGTGGAGCAGTACTTC.

CDR3 loop: CASSLVSTGELFF. CDR3 in DNA: TGTGCCAGCAGCTTAGTGTCCACCGGGGAGCTGTTTTTT. The J gene is TRBJ2-2, the V gene TRBV7-3, with D hard to call. This CDR3 is 13 amino acids long. V was trimmed by 2 bases and J by 4 bases, leaving 5 bases between them. The V gene's germline CDR1 is SGHTA and CDR2 FQGTGA.

J is TRBJ2-2 and V is TRBV24-1; no definite D call. This CDR3 comprises 11 residues. The germline CDR1 and CDR2 sequences are KGHDR and SFDVKD. V lost 6 bases, J lost 7 bases, and 5 bases lay in between. Here the CDR3 reads CATSLGGELFF. DNA for the CDR3: TGTGCCACCAGTTTGGGCGGGGAGCTGTTTTTT.

The chain combines TRBV5-4 with TRBJ1-2; D is ambiguous. The ends were cut back, 4 bases at V and 3 bases at J, with 19 bases in the middle. Germline V gene lookup returns CDR1 SGHNT and CDR2 YYREEE (reference sequence). This CDR3 comprises 16 residues. Here the CDR3 DNA reads TGTGCCAGCAGCCCACCCTCGGGAGGGAGGGACTATGGCTACACCTTC. It encodes CASSPPSGGRDYGYTF.

The J gene is TRBJ1-1, the V gene TRBV28, with D uncertain. The V gene's germline CDR1 is MDHEN and CDR2 SYDVKM. This CDR3 has 14 residues. V lost 8 bases, J lost 2 bases, and 15 bases lay in between. CDR3 amino acids: CASAPGGFNTEAFF. The CDR3 DNA reads TGTGCCAGCGCACCGGGCGGATTTAACACTGAAGCTTTCTTT.

This clone was seen only once. This chain joins TRBV18 and TRBJ1-1, with a tentative D call TRBD1 (5 bases). Germline CDR1 is KGHSH and CDR2 is LQKENI. V lost 0 bases to trimming and J lost 4 bases, with 12 bases between them. The CDR3 extends over 15 amino acids. CDR3 region: CASSPPGGGRTEAFF. DNA for the CDR3: TGTGCCAGCTCACCACCGGGGGGTGGACGCACTGAAGCTTTCTTT.

This chain connects TRBV5-1 to TRBJ2-5; TRBD2 agrees at 12 bases. After removal of 3 bases from V and 1 base from J, the junction contained 1 base not matched to a gene. This CDR3 region has 15 residues. Germline CDR1 reads SGHRS; CDR2 reads YFSETQ. CDR3 DNA: TGCGCCAGCAGCTGGGGACTAGCGGGCCAAGAGACCCAGTACTTC. It translates to CASSWGLAGQETQYF.

The gene calls are TRBV27 and TRBJ1-5; D is undetermined. Trimming left V 5 bases short and J 6 bases short, with 17 bases between. Germline V gene lookup returns CDR1 MNHEY and CDR2 SMNVEV (reference sequence). CDR3 length: 15 amino acids. CDR3 bases: TGTGCCAGCAGTCCAACGGTAGGTTGGGGTCAGCCCCAGCATTTT. Translation: CASSPTVGWGQPQHF.

The chain is built from TRBV19 and TRBJ1-6, with unresolved D. The germline CDR1 and CDR2 sequences are LNHDA and SQIVND (reference sequence). The CDR3 contains 13 residues. V gave up 7 bases and J gave up 10 bases, with 14 bases separating them. The CDR3 coding sequence is TGTGCCAGTACCCTTATTATGGGGTCACCCCTCCACTTT. This codes for CASTLIMGSPLHF. The variable domain in full, completed from reference TRBV19 and TRBJ1-6, reads DGGITQSPKYLFRKEGQNVTLSCEQNLNHDAMYWYRQDPGQGLRLIYYSQIVNDFQKGDIAEGYSVSREKKESFPLTVTSAQKNPTAFYLCASTLIMGSPLHFGNGTRLTVT.

The chain recombines TRBV7-2 with TRBJ1-5; the D is unclear. The CDR3 sequence is 15 residues long. Trimming shortened V by 5 bases and J by 3 bases, and 14 bases separated the two germline ends. The germline V gene encodes CDR1 SGHTA and CDR2 FQGNSA. The CDR3 here is CASSPLRGSNQPQHF. CDR3 DNA: TGTGCCAGCAGCCCACTTCGGGGATCCAATCAGCCCCAGCATTTT. The full variable domain, completed using reference TRBV7-2 and TRBJ1-5, is GAGVSQSPSNKVTEKGKDVELRCDPISGHTALYWYRQSLGQGLEFLIYFQGNSAPDKSGLPSDRFSAERTGGSVSTLTIQRTQQEDSAVYLCASSPLRGSNQPQHFGDGTRLSIL.

J is TRBJ2-2 and V is TRBV12-3 or TRBV12-4; D unresolved. The CDR3 spans 11 residues. V dropped 3 bases and J dropped 8 bases, with 4 bases sitting between them. The CDR3 sequence is CASSFGGELFF. CDR3 in DNA: TGTGCCAGCAGTTTTGGAGGGGAGCTGTTTTTT.

The CDR3 coding sequence is TGTGCCAGCAGCCAAGATCCTGGCCCGGGGAATGAAAAACTGTTTTTT. It codes for CASSQDPGPGNEKLFF. This chain uses TRBV4-2 with TRBJ1-4; D uncertain. From germline, CDR1 is LGHNA and CDR2 YNFKEQ. Trimming cost V 0 bases and J 5 bases, with 13 bases left between them. The CDR3 totals 16 residues.

This chain links TRBV15 with TRBJ2-4; D is possibly TRBD1 or TRBD2 (7 bases each). CDR1 LNHNV and CDR2 YYDKDF come from the germline V gene (reference sequence). V was clipped by 5 bases and J by 0 bases, with 17 bases between them. The CDR3 is 17 amino acids. This chain's CDR3 is CATSGGGTDLAKNIQYF. CDR3 sequence (DNA): TGTGCCACCAGCGGGGGAGGGACAGATTTAGCCAAAAACATTCAGTACTTC.

The chain links TRBV30 to TRBJ1-6; TRBD1 is a possible D gene (5 bases). Trimming pared 0 bases from V and 8 bases from J, leaving 11 bases between. In germline, CDR1 is GTSNPN, CDR2 SVGIG (reference sequence). This CDR3 is 14 amino acids long. In DNA form, the CDR3 reads TGTGCCTGGAGTGTGATAGGGGAGTATTCACCCCTCCACTTT. As protein: CAWSVIGEYSPLHF.

This clone was recorded only once. The chain couples TRBV19 to TRBJ2-7; 7 nucleotides agree with TRBD1. Germline V lookup: CDR1 LNHDA, CDR2 SQIVND (reference sequence). The CDR3 spans 14 residues. Trimming took 3 bases from V and 2 from J; bases not matched to a gene: 4. CDR3 sequence reads: CASSIGQGAYEQYF. For the CDR3, the DNA is TGTGCCAGTAGTATCGGTCAGGGGGCCTACGAGCAGTACTTC.